This T cell receptor beta chain was captured by sequencing in a study of blood T cell repertoires in COVID-19. Study details: From the United States, Italy and Spain came samples of acute and convalescent COVID-19. In each case, the material was cDNA or gDNA derived from T cells, B-cell-depleted T cells, or PBMCs.

CDR1 SGHRS and CDR2 YFSETQ come from the germline V gene. Trimming took off 7 bases at V and 1 base at J, with 17 bases between the two ends. CDR3 length: 15 residues. Assay used: immunoSEQ multiplex PCR; TCRdb lists only in-frame clones, some missing. In the table there are about 94,000 clones, approximately 74% of which are singletons. This chain links TRBV5-1 with TRBJ2-5, with TRBD1 as a possible D gene (6 bases). This sequence originates from a man in his sixties or seventies with COVID-19, enrolled during active disease. Sequencing input: peripheral blood. Here the CDR3 reads CASATTGDIQETQYF. The CDR3 DNA sequence: TGCGCCAGCGCTACCACCGGGGACATCCAAGAGACCCAGTACTTC.